These 8 T cell receptor beta chains originate from one sample sequenced in a study of T cell responses to AZD1222 COVID-19 vaccine. Assay used: immunoSEQ multiplex PCR; TCRdb lists only in-frame clones, some missing. The sample lists around 110,000 clones; 80% to 90% were seen once. The sample here was peripheral blood, taken on day 0 of MenACWY control vaccination. The source is an adult in good health.

The chain employs TRBV19 and TRBJ1-4; no clear D. Trimming took 4 bases from V and 0 from J, leaving 6 bases between them. Germline CDR1 is LNHDA and CDR2 is SQIVND (reference sequence). The CDR3 runs to 14 residues. CDR3 region: CASSTGATNEKLFF. The CDR3 DNA is TGTGCCAGTAGTACAGGAGCAACTAATGAAAAACTGTTTTTT.

The gene calls are TRBV11-2 and TRBJ2-2; D not resolved. Germline CDR1 is SGHAT and CDR2 is FQNNGV. Between the trimmed V and J ends, which lost 1 base and 6 bases, there was a span of 3 bases. The CDR3 sequence is 12 residues long. DNA of the CDR3: TGTGCCAGCAGCTTAGCGGCCGGGGAGCTGTTTTTT. Protein product: CASSLAAGELFF.

DNA of the CDR3: TGTGCCAGCAGCGTAGGGGGAGGCCCTTATAGCAATCAGCCCCAGCATTTT. This gives the protein CASSVGGGPYSNQPQHF. The rearrangement uses TRBV9 and TRBJ1-5; D unclear. The CDR3 consists of 17 residues. Germline V gene sequence: CDR1 SGDLS, CDR2 YYNGEE. The V end was cut by 0 bases, the J end by 0 bases, with 13 bases between.

The gene calls are TRBV18 and TRBJ2-5; 10 bases are shared with TRBD2. The junction had 7 bases not matched to a gene; V was cut back by 0 bases and J by 12 bases. The germline gives CDR1 KGHSH, CDR2 LQKENI. The CDR3 is 14 residues long. The CDR3 sequence is CASSPPLPSGGEYF. For the CDR3, the DNA is TGTGCCAGCTCACCACCTTTGCCTAGCGGGGGAGAGTACTTC.

This clone showed up just a few times. The chain employs TRBV5-6 and TRBJ1-3; the D is unclear. The CDR3 length is 17 residues. Germline V gene sequence: CDR1 SGHDT, CDR2 YYEEEE. The V and J ends lost 1 base and 6 bases respectively, with 20 bases between them. CDR3 sequence: CASSLRSLIGVLNTIYF. CDR3 coding DNA: TGTGCCAGCAGCTTGAGGTCATTGATCGGGGTTTTAAACACCATATATTTT.

As to this clone: At one of its ends the junction is not consistent with the germline gene, which may arise from a read error. This sequence joins TRBV7-8 and TRBJ2-7; maybe TRBD1 (6 bases). The germline V gene has CDR1 SGHVS and CDR2 FQNEAQ. This CDR3 contains 14 residues. In DNA, the CDR3 is TGTGCCAGCACGCACTCGGGGCGATACCTACGACAGGACTTC. Amino acids: CASTHSGRYLRQDF.

This clone has a handful of counts. The genes are TRBV29-1 and TRBJ1-1, with D possibly TRBD1 on 6 matching bases. The ends were cut back, 6 bases at V and 1 base at J, with 12 bases in the middle. Germline CDR1 SQVTM, CDR2 ANQGSEA. This CDR3 spans 13 amino acids. CDR3 in amino acids: CSVLKGGNTEAFF. The CDR3 DNA sequence: TGCAGCGTCCTAAAAGGGGGGAACACTGAAGCTTTCTTT.

This clone was counted a few times. The identical CDR3 is also encoded by other nucleotide sequences in the sample. The chain uses TRBV12-5 and TRBJ2-5; 11 positions match TRBD1. Germline CDR1 is LGHNT and CDR2 is FRNRAP. V was pared by 5 bases and J by 5 bases, with 4 bases of the junction left unmatched. This CDR3 contains 14 residues. This chain's CDR3 is CASGRGQGAETQYF. CDR3 coding DNA: TGTGCTAGTGGTCGCGGACAGGGGGCCGAGACCCAGTACTTC.